The source of this TCR beta chain is a study of blood T cell repertoires in COVID-19 (dated by TCRdb to the early 2020s). Context from the whole study: Samples covering the acute and convalescent phases of COVID-19 were provided by collaborators in the United States, Italy and Spain. The material from the prospective study consisted of cDNA or gDNA derived from T cells, B-cell-depleted T cells, or PBMCs. HLA class I and class II types, where available, came from metadata supplied by the sample provider rather than from assay-based typing. Deeply sampled blood TCRbeta repertoires from subjects exposed to, actively infected with, or recovered from COVID-19 were included in the dataset. Samples were obtained from the ongoing ImmuneRACE study (first 160 participants) and from about 1,300 subjects provided by 6 global collaborators. The repertoires were made available in a free public database intended to serve as a resource for research on the immune response to SARS-CoV-2. The sample metadata nearly always contained a de-identified subject ID, COVID-19 status, age in years and sex. General conclusions and limits of the study: How much clinical and demographic metadata was included differed by source and by participant, and the metadata was provided uncurated.

TCRbeta CDR3 regions were amplified from genomic DNA using the immunoSEQ Assay, a bias-controlled multiplex PCR. Regarding the original processing steps: Nucleated cell counts per sample were estimated from amplification of reference gene primers within the assay. Sequence reads were collapsed and filtered to measure the absolute abundance of every unique TCRbeta CDR3 rearrangement. Productive Simpson clonality was computed per sample as the square root of Simpson's diversity index over productive rearrangements. Imported from immuneACCESS, the table was reduced by TCRdb to in-frame sequences with V and J called. These copies leave out some clones; in studies compared against another copy, an unresolved V gene accounts for under half, and the cause of the remainder is not known. V and J calls and clone size follow that table, whereas D and trimming were derived from the DNA. The sample yields approximately 27,000 clones; around 90% were counted once. The top ten clones comprise about 16% of the sample.

V and J are trimmed by 4 bases and 1 base, and the gene matches miss 7 bases of the junction. From its cysteine to its phenylalanine, the CDR3 spans 15 amino acids. Only the CDR3 DNA stays, 45 bases, in frame from base 1. The germline V gene sets CDR1 to SGHRS and CDR2 to YFSETQ. Collaborating institutions collected whole blood in K2EDTA tubes following their own protocols. For TCRbeta analysis, collaborators shipped samples in one of three forms: frozen whole blood, isolated PBMCs, or DNA extracted from either of those sample types. Note on this clone: The antigen this receptor binds is unknown. No much larger clone is present one base from it, and per-base qualities are unavailable.

The chain joins TRBV5-1 to TRBJ1-1; 7 of the junction bases match TRBD1. Sequencing input: peripheral blood. This TCR came from a man in his 70s with acute or convalescent COVID-19. The CDR3 protein: CASSVLTGSNTEAFF. DNA sequence: TGCGCCAGCAGCGTATTGACAGGGTCGAACACTGAAGCTTTCTTT.